A single sample is the source of the 7 T cell receptor beta chains below, sequenced in a study of shared clonotypes between healthy human individuals. As defined, naive CD8 cells were CD45RO-negative and positively selected for CCR7, with terminally differentiated effector memory CD45RA+ cells excluded. Here immunoSEQ multiplex PCR was the method, and the copy in TCRdb shows in-frame clones only, minus some. The data hold under 850,000 clones, with more than 85% observed a single time. The source material was naive CD8+ T cells sorted from blood. These receptors were taken from a man aged 25-45 years in good health.

In DNA, the CDR3 is TGTGCCAGCAGCTCGATCAACTCCTACGAGCAGTACTTC. It translates to CASSSINSYEQYF. This chain joins TRBV11-1 and TRBJ2-7; D not resolved. This CDR3 is built from 13 residues. The germline V and J ends were trimmed by 4 bases and 0 bases, with 7 bases remaining between them. In germline, CDR1 is SGHAT, CDR2 FQDESV (reference sequence).

The chain carries TRBV7-2 and TRBJ2-5, with D tentatively TRBD2 (5 bases). This CDR3 region has 13 residues. Trimming removed 6 bases from V and 1 base from J, with 9 bases in between. Germline lookup yields CDR1 SGHTA and CDR2 FQGNSA. In DNA, the CDR3 is TGTGCCAGCAGATCCGGACTCCAAGAGACCCAGTACTTC. It encodes CASRSGLQETQYF.

This CDR3 reads CASHGGVTGNTIYF. The DNA of the CDR3 is TGTGCCAGTCACGGCGGGGTAACCGGAAACACCATATATTTT. The chain joins TRBV18 to TRBJ1-3; D is unclear. Germline V gives CDR1 KGHSH, CDR2 LQKENI. V shed 9 bases and J shed 4 bases, with 16 bases lying between them. CDR3 length: 14 residues.

The chain recombines TRBV9 with TRBJ2-3; TRBD2 matches at 8 bases. V lost 1 base and J lost 0; bases outside the gene matches: 7. This CDR3 region has 17 residues. Germline CDR1 and CDR2: SGDLS and YYNGEE. The DNA of the CDR3 is TGTGCCAGCAGCGTATCTAGCGGGCAGACTAGCACAGATACGCAGTATTTT. This codes for CASSVSSGQTSTDTQYF.

The chain couples TRBV27 to TRBJ1-5, with 11 bases fitting TRBD1. V shed 4 bases, J shed 5 bases, and the junction held 4 bases outside the gene matches. CDR3 length: 15 residues. CDR1 and CDR2 from the germline V gene are MNHEY and SMNVEV (reference sequence). CDR3 coding DNA: TGTGCCAGCAGTTGGACAGGGGGCTTGGATCAGCCCCAGCATTTT. It yields the protein CASSWTGGLDQPQHF.

The chain joins TRBV18 to TRBJ1-2; D perhaps matches TRBD1 (6 bases). CDR1 is KGHSH, CDR2 LQKENI, per germline. The CDR3 sequence is 16 residues long. V lost 3 bases and J lost 2, with 16 bases in between. CDR3 loop: CASSPPVDRPNYGYTF. The CDR3, as DNA: TGTGCCAGCTCACCGCCTGTGGACAGACCAAACTATGGCTACACCTTC.

Note on this clone: The sample holds other DNA sequences that translate to the same CDR3. The chain has TRBV27 and TRBJ2-7, with 7 bases identical to TRBD2. In germline, CDR1 is MNHEY, CDR2 SMNVEV (reference sequence). V lost 2 bases and J lost 3; bases outside the gene matches: 4. The CDR3 extends over 14 amino acids. CDR3: CASSLLADGYEQYF. CDR3 in DNA: TGTGCCAGCAGTTTACTAGCGGATGGCTACGAGCAGTACTTC.